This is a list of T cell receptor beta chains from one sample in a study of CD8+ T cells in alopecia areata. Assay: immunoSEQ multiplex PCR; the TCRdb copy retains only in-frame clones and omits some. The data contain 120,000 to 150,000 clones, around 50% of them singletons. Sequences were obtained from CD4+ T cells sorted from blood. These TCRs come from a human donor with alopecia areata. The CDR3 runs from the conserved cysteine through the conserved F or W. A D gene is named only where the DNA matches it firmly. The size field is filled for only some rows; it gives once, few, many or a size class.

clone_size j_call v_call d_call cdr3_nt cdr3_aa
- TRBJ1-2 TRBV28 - TGTGCCAGCAGTCCTGGCGGGGGGCTCCCCCCGGGCTACACCTTC CASSPGGGLPPGYTF
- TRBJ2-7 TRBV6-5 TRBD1 TGTGCCAGCAGTCCGCGACAGGGCATCTACGAGCAGTACTTC CASSPRQGIYEQYF
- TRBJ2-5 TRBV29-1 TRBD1 TGCAGCGCCGGGGACAGGGGCGGGAGAGAGACCCAGTACTTC CSAGDRGGRETQYF
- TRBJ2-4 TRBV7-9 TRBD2 TGTGCCAGCAGCGACATAACTAGCGCCCTGGGGGCCAAAAACATTCAGTACTTC CASSDITSALGAKNIQYF
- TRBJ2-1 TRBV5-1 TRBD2 TGCGCCAGCAGCACCCAGACTAGCGGGGCATACAATGAGCAGTTCTTC CASSTQTSGAYNEQFF
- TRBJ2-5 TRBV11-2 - TGTGCCAGCAGCTTAGGGTGGACCCAGTACTTC CASSLGWTQYF
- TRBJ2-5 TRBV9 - TGTGCCAGCAGCGTTTCAACCCCCGAGACCCAGTACTTC CASSVSTPETQYF
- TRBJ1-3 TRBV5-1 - TGCGCCAGCAGCTTGAACAGAGGACTCTCTGGAAACACCATATATTTT CASSLNRGLSGNTIYF
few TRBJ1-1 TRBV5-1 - TGCGCCAGCAGCTCGGATGGGGGAGGCCACCCTGAAGCTTTCTTT CASSSDGGGHPEAFF
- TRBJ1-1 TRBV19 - TGTGCCAGTAGTCTACCACAAGGCCGGATGAACACTGAAGCTTTCTTT CASSLPQGRMNTEAFF
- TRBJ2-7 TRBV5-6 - TGTGCCAGCAGTAGTATACAGGACAGCTCCAAAAGTAACGAGCAGTACTTC CASSSIQDSSKSNEQYF
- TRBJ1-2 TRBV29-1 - TGCAGCGTTGAGGCAAGTGGTTCGGATGGCTACACCTTC CSVEASGSDGYTF
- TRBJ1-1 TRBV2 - TGTGCCAGCAGCCACCAGGACACGGTGGGCACTGAAGCTTTCTTT CASSHQDTVGTEAFF
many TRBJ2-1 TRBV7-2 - TGTGCCAGCAGCCCACAGGTGGAAGTCGGGCAGTTCTTC CASSPQVEVGQFF
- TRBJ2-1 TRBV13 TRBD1 TGTGCCAGCAGCTTACGCCGCGGGACAGGGATTGAGCAGTTCTTC CASSLRRGTGIEQFF
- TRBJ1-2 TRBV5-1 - TGCGCCAGCAGCGAACCAGGGGACCCTGCCTACACCTTC CASSEPGDPAYTF
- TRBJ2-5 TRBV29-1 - TGCAGCGTTGGTGGCAGCCAAGAGACCCAGTACTTC CSVGGSQETQYF
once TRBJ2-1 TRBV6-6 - TGTGCCAGTTCCTTGCCTAGCCCAGGATACGATGAGCAGTTCTTC CASSLPSPGYDEQFF
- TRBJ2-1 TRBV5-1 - TGCGCCAGCAGCTTGGAAAGGGCCGCCTACAATGAGCAGTTCTTC CASSLERAAYNEQFF
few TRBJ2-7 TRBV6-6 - TGTGCCAGCAGCCCATCCTGGGGGCGTAACTACGAGCAGTACTTC CASSPSWGRNYEQYF
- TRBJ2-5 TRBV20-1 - TGCAGTGCTGGAATTGAGACCCAGTACTTC CSAGIETQYF
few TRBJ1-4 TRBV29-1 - TGCAGCGTTTCCAGGGGCGCGGGTAATGAAAAACTGTTTTTT CSVSRGAGNEKLFF
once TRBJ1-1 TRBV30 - TGTGCCTGGAGTGTCCTCGACAGGTCTGAAGCTTTCTTT CAWSVLDRSEAFF
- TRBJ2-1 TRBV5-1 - TGCGCCAGCAGCTTGCTTAGGAATGAGCAGTTCTTC CASSLLRNEQFF
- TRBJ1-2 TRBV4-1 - TGCGCCAGCAGCCAAGAGGAGAGATACACCTTC CASSQEERYTF
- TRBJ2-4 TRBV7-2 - TGTGCCAGCAGCTTCCAGGGAAAAAACATTCAGTACTTC CASSFQGKNIQYF
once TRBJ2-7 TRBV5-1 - TGCGCCAGCAGCGAGGTGGGAGTACCCTACGAGCAGTACTTC CASSEVGVPYEQYF
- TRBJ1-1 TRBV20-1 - TGCACCGCCGGGGTCCGTACTGAAGCTTTCTTT CTAGVRTEAFF
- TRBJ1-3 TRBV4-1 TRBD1 TGCGCCAGCAGCCAGGACAGGGCCTCTGGAAACACCATATATTTT CASSQDRASGNTIYF
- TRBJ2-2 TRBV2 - TGTGCCAGCATCAAAGGCATTCAGGAAGTCACCGGGGAGCTGTTTTTT CASIKGIQEVTGELFF
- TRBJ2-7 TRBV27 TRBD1 TGTGCCAGCAGTTCGGAGCTAGGGACAGGGGGCTACGAGCAGTACTTC CASSSELGTGGYEQYF
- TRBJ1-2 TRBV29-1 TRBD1 TGCAGCGCCCAACTTGTGGACAGGGGGCATGGCTACACCTTC CSAQLVDRGHGYTF
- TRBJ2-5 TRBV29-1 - TGCAGCGCTTTTGAGCTCCGGGAGACCCAGTACTTC CSAFELRETQYF
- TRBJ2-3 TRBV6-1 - TGTGCCAGCAGTGAAGACGGGACAGATACGCAGTATTTT CASSEDGTDTQYF
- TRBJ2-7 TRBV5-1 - TGCGCCAGCAGCTTGGACTGGGGCGAGCAGTACTTC CASSLDWGEQYF
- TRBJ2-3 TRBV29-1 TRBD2 TGCAGCGTTGAAGGCCCAAGACTAGCGGGAGCGACAGATACGCAGTATTTT CSVEGPRLAGATDTQYF
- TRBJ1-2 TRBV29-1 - TGCAGCGGGGGCGGCGAGGGCTATGGCTACACCTTC CSGGGEGYGYTF
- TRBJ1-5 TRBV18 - TGTGCCAGCTCTCCTCAGGGTAACAATCAGCCCCAGCATTTT CASSPQGNNQPQHF
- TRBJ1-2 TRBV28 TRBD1 TGTGCCAGCAGGAGGGACAGGGGAGCCTATGGCTACACCTTC CASRRDRGAYGYTF
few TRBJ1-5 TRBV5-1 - TGCGCCAGCAGCTTGGGGGAGTCCAATCAGCCCCAGCATTTT CASSLGESNQPQHF
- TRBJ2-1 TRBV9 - TGTGCCAGCAGCGTAAGTCCGGTGGGCCAGGAGCAGTTCTTC CASSVSPVGQEQFF
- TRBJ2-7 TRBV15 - TGTGCCACCAGCAGCTTTGGGGGCTACGAGCAGTACTTC CATSSFGGYEQYF
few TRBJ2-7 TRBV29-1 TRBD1 TGCAGCGTGACCGGGACAGGTGGATACGAGCAGTACTTC CSVTGTGGYEQYF
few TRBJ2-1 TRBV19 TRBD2 TGTGCCAGTAGTCTACTACTAGCGGGAGGTGGGGAGCAGTTCTTC CASSLLLAGGGEQFF
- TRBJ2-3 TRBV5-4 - TGTGCCAGCAGCTTGCCAGCGGGCTGGGGCACAGATACGCAGTATTTT CASSLPAGWGTDTQYF
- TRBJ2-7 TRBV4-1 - TGCGCCAGCAGCCAAGATCCGGGAAGAGACTACGAGCAGTACTTC CASSQDPGRDYEQYF
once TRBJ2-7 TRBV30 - TGTGCCTGGAGTGGACAGTATCACACCTACGAGCAGTACTTC CAWSGQYHTYEQYF
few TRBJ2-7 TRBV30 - TGTGCCTGGAGTGAGAACAGGAACTACGAGCAGTACTTC CAWSENRNYEQYF
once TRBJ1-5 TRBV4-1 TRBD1 TGCGCCAGCAGCCCCTCCGGGACAGGGGGCAATCAGCCCCAGCATTTT CASSPSGTGGNQPQHF
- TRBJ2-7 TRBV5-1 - TGCGCCAGCAGCTTGGTGGGGGAGCAGTACTTC CASSLVGEQYF
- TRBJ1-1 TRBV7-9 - TGTGCCAGCCCCAGGCGGGGGTGGAACACTGAAGCTTTCTTT CASPRRGWNTEAFF
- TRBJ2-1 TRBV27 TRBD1 TGTGCCAGCAGCCCTGGACAGGTATTTTACAATGAGCAGTTCTTC CASSPGQVFYNEQFF